The T cell receptor (beta chain) under discussion was sequenced for a study of blood T cells in healthy people across ages. This clonotype turned up a few times. Germline V gene lookup returns CDR1 SQVTM and CDR2 ANQGSEA. The V and J ends lost 6 bases and 4 bases respectively, with 12 bases between them. The CDR3 is 12 amino acids. With a J-beta primer mix and a sample-barcoded 5' primer, a second PCR ran about 7 to 12 cycles. Sequencing yielded, for each sample, at least 3 million paired-end reads carrying CDR3. MiXCR was run by TCRdb on the 5' RACE reads, yielding one entry per CDR3 protein. The profile shows 540,000 or so distinct CDR3 sequences, under 30% of them singletons. This sample also appeared in a second study, on T cells of mothers and their children. That report notes: Donation involved three healthy Caucasian mothers and the six children that they had.

Sequencing used blood. The chain joins TRBV29-1 to TRBJ1-2; possibly TRBD1 for D (5 bases). The receptor comes from a boy aged 5-17 years in good health. In DNA, the CDR3 is TGCAGCGTGCCCGGGGGAACCTATGGCTACACCTTC. It specifies CSVPGGTYGYTF.